The entry below gives a single T cell receptor beta chain sequence along with its context. V lost 4 bases, J lost 2 bases, and 5 bases stayed unmatched. Germline-derived CDR1 and CDR2 are KGHSH and LQKENI. CDR3 size: 15 residues. TCRdb's table, derived via immunoSEQ multiplex PCR, lists solely in-frame clones and lacks some. The data show 140,000 or so clones, roughly 82% seen once. These data belong to a study of blood T cell repertoires in COVID-19. V is TRBV18 and J is TRBJ2-3; 8 nucleotides align to TRBD1. The receptor was derived from a human donor in a cohort sampled during active COVID-19. The sequenced sample consisted of peripheral blood. CDR3 protein: CASSLGQGHTDTQYF. The CDR3 DNA sequence: TGTGCCAGCTCACTTGGACAGGGACACACAGATACGCAGTATTTT.